This T cell receptor (beta chain) was sequenced for a study of T cells in Graves' hyperthyroidism and ophthalmopathy. Whole-study context: Peripheral blood samples were taken at initial diagnosis, prior to any treatment. Regarding the study as a whole: The model foresaw ophthalmopathy a median about 6.5 months prior to onset. Patients with ophthalmopathy were separated from those with stable hyperthyroidism by a 13 V-J model.

There are many counts of this clonotype. Its target is not known. Trimming left V 2 bases short and J 1 base short, with 8 bases between. The CDR3 has 15 amino acids. In germline, CDR1 is MNHEY, CDR2 SVGAGI. Authors of the study amplified TCR beta CDR3 regions from RNA transcripts. The HTBI primer set served for first-round RT-PCR of the TCR CDR3. TCRdb analysed the multiplex PCR reads with MiXCR anew, one entry per CDR3 protein. This sample has about 110,000 distinct CDR3 sequences, with roughly 15% found just once. The chain combines TRBV6-5 with TRBJ2-2; D unresolved. The sequencing input was blood. This receptor was obtained from a woman between 45 and 65 years old with Graves' hyperthyroidism. The CDR3 spells CASSYGGRNTGELFF. The CDR3 DNA follows: TGTGCCAGCAGTTACGGCGGAAGGAACACCGGGGAGCTGTTTTTT.